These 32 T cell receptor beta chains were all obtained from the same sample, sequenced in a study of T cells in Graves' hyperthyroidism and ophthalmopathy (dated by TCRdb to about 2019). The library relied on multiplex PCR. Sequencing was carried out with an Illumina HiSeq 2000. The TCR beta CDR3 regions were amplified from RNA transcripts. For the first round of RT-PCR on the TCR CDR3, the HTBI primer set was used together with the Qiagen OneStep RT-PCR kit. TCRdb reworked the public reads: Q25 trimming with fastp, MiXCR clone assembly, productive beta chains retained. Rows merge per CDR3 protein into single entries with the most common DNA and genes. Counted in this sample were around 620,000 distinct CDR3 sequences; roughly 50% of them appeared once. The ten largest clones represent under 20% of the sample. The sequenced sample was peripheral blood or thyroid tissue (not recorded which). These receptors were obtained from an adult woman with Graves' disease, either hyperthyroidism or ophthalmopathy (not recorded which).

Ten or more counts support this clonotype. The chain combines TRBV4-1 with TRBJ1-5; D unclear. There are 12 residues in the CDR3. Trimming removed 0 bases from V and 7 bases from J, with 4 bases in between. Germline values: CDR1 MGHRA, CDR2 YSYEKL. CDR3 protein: CASSQEAQPQHF. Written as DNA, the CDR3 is TGCGCCAGCAGCCAAGAGGCGCAGCCCCAGCATTTT.

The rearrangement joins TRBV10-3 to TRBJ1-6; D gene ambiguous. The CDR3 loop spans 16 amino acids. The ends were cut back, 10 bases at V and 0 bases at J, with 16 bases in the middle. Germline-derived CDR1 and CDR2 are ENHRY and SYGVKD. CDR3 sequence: CATLAAVSSYNSPLHF. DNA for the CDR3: TGTGCCACCCTAGCAGCGGTTAGCTCCTATAATTCACCCCTCCACTTT.

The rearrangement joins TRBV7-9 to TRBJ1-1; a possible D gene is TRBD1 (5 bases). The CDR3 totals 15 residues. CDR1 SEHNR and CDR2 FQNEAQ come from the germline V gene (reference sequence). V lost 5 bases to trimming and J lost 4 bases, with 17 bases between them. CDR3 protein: CASSPAGFGATEAFF. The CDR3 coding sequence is TGTGCCAGCAGCCCCGCCGGGTTTGGGGCCACTGAAGCTTTCTTT.

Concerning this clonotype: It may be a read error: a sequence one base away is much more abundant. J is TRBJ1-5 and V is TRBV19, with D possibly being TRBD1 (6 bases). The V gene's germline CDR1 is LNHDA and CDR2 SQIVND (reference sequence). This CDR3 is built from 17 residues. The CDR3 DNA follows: TGTGCCAGTGGTATAGCCGCGGGGGGCCGTAGCAATCAGCCCCAGCATTTT. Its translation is CASGIAAGGRSNQPQHF.

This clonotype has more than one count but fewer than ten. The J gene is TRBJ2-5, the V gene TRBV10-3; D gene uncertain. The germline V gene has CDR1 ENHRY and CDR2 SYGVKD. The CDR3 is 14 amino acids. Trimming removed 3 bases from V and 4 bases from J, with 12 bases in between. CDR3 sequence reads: CAISDRVAPETQYF. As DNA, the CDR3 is TGTGCCATCAGTGACCGGGTAGCCCCAGAGACCCAGTACTTC.

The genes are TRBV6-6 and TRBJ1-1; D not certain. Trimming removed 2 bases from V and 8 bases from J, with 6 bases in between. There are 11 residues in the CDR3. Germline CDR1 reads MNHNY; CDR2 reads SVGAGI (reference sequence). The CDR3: CASSYTVEAFF. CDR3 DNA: TGTGCCAGCAGTTACACGGTCGAAGCTTTCTTT.

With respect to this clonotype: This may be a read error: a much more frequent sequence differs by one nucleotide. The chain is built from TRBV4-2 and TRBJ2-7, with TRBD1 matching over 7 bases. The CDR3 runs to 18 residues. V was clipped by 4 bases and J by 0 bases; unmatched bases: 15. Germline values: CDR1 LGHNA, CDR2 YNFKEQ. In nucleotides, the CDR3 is TGTGCCAGCAGCCTTACTACAATCGGGACAGCCTTCTCCTACGAGCAGTACTTC. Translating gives CASSLTTIGTAFSYEQYF.

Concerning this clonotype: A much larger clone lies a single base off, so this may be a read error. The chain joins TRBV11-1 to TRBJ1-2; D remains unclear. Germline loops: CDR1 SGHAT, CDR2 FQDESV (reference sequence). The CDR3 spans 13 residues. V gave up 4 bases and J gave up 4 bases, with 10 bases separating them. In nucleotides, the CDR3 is TGTGCCAGCAGCTCCCGGACGGTCTATGGCTACACCTTC. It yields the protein CASSSRTVYGYTF.

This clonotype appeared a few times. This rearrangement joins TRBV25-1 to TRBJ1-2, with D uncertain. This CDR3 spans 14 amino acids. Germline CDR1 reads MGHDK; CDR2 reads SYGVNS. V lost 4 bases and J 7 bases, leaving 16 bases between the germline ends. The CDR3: CASSAPNLPIGYTF. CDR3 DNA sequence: TGTGCCAGCAGTGCCCCCAACCTACCTATTGGCTACACCTTC.

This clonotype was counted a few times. CDR3: CASSPAGGRADTQYF. CDR3 DNA sequence: TGTGCCAGCAGCCCCGCGGGAGGCAGGGCAGATACGCAGTATTTT. This rearrangement joins TRBV4-2 to TRBJ2-3; 8 bases agree with TRBD2. The J segment lost 4 bases and the V segment lost 4 bases, leaving 7 bases of the junction unmatched. This CDR3 spans 15 amino acids. Germline V gene data show CDR1 as LGHNA and CDR2 as YNFKEQ.

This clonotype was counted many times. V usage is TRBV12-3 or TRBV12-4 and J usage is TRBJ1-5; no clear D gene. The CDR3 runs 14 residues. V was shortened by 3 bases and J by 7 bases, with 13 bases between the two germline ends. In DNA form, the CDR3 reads TGTGCCAGCAGTTTCGGTCCTAACTCCCAGCCCCAGCATTTT. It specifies CASSFGPNSQPQHF.

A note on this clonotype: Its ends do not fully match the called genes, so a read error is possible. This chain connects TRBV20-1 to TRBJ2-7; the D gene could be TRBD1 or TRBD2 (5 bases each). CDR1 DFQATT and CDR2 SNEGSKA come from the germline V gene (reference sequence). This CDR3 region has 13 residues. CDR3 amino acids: CSARDPGTGELYF. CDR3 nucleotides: TGCAGTGCTAGAGATCCAGGGACCGGGGAGCTGTACTTC.

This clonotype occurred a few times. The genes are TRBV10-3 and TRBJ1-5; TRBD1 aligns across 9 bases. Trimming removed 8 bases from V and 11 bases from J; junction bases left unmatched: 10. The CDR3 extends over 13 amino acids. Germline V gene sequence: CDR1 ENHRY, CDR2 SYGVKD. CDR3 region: CAISGTGPLAQHF. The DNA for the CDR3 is TGTGCCATCTCAGGGACAGGGCCCTTGGCCCAGCATTTT.

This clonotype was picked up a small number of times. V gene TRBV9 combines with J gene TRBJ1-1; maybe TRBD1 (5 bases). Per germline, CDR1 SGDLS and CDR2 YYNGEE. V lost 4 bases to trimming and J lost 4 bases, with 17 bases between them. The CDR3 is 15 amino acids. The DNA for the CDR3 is TGTGCCAGCAGCTCCAACGACAGATACCTCACTGAAGCTTTCTTT. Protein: CASSSNDRYLTEAFF.

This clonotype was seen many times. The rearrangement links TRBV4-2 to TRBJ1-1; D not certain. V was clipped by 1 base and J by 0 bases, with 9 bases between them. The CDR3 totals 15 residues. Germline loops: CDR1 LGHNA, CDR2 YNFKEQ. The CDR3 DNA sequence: TGTGCCAGCAGCCAAGTTCGGCGGTTGAACACTGAAGCTTTCTTT. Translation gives CASSQVRRLNTEAFF.

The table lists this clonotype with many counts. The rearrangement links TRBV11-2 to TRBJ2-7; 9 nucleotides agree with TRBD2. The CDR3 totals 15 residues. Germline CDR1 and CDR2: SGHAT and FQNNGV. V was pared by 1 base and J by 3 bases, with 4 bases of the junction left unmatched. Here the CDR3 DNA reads TGTGCCAGCAGCTTAGGGGCGGGAGGGTTCTACGAGCAGTACTTC. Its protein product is CASSLGAGGFYEQYF.

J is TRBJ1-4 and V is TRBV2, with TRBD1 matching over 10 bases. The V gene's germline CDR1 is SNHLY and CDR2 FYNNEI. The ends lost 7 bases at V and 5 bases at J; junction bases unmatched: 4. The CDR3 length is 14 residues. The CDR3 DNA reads TGTGCCAGCAAATGGGACAGGGGAAATGAAAAACTGTTTTTT. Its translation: CASKWDRGNEKLFF.

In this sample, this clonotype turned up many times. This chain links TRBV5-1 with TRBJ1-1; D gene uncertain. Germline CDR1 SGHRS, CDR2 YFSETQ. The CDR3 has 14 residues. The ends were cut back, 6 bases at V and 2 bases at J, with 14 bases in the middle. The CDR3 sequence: CASKVRPENTEAFF. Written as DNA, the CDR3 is TGCGCCAGCAAGGTCCGACCAGAAAACACTGAAGCTTTCTTT.

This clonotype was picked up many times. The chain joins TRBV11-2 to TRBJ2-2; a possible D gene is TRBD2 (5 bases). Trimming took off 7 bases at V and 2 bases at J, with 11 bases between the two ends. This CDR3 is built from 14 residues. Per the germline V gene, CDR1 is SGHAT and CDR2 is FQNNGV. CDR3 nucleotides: TGTGCCAGCAACAACCGGGGAAACACCGGGGAGCTGTTTTTT. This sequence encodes CASNNRGNTGELFF.

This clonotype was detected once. The CDR3 nucleotides are TGTGCCAGCACCCTAATCGGGGGGGGTAATTCACCCCTCCACTTT. As protein: CASTLIGGGNSPLHF. The genes are TRBV2 and TRBJ1-6, with D possibly TRBD1 on 5 matching bases. The CDR3 spans 15 residues. CDR1 is SNHLY and CDR2 is FYNNEI in the germline V gene. V lost 7 bases and J 6 bases, leaving 16 bases between the germline ends.

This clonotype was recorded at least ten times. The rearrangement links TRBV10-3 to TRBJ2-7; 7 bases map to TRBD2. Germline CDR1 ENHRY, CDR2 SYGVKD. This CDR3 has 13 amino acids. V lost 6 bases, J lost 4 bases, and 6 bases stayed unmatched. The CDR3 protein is CAISRLAEYEQYF. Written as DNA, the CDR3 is TGTGCCATCAGCCGACTAGCAGAGTACGAGCAGTACTTC.

In DNA, the CDR3 is TGTGCCAAACAGGAGGGGATGATGGAGACCCAGTACTTC. It specifies CAKQEGMMETQYF. This chain connects TRBV10-3 to TRBJ2-5; perhaps TRBD2 as D (6 bases). There are 13 residues in the CDR3. Germline assignment: CDR1 ENHRY and CDR2 SYGVKD. The ends were cut back, 10 bases at V and 5 bases at J, with 17 bases in the middle.

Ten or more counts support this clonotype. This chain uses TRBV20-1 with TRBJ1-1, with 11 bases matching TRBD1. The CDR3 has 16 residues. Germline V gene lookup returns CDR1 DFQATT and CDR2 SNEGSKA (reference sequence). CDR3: CTLGQGAGLMNTEAFF. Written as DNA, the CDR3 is TGCACCCTCGGACAGGGGGCCGGACTCATGAACACTGAAGCTTTCTTT.

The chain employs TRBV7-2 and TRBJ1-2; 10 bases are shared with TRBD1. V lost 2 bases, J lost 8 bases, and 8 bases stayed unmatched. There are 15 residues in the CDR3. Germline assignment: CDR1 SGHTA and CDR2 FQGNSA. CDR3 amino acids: CASSLFATGGLGYTF. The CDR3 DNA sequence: TGTGCCAGCAGCTTATTCGCGACAGGGGGCTTAGGCTACACCTTC.

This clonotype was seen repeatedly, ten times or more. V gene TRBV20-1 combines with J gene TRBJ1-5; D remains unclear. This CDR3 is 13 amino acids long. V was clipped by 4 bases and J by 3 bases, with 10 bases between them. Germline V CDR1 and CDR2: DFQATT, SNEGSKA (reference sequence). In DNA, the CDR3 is TGCAGTGCTAAAGAGAGTTCCAATCAGCCCCAGCATTTT. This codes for CSAKESSNQPQHF.

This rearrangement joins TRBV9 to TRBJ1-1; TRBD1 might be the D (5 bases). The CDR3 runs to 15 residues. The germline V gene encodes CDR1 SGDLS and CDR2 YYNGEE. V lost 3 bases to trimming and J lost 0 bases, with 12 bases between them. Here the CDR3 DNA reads TGTGCCAGCAGCGGCGACAGCCTCATGAACACTGAAGCTTTCTTT. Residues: CASSGDSLMNTEAFF.

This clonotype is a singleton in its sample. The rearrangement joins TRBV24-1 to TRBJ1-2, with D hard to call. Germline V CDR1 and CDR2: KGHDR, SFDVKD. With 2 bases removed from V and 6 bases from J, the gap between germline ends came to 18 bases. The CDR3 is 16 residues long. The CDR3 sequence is CATSDSHGPLEDGYTF. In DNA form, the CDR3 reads TGTGCCACCAGTGATTCCCATGGACCCCTCGAGGATGGCTACACCTTC.

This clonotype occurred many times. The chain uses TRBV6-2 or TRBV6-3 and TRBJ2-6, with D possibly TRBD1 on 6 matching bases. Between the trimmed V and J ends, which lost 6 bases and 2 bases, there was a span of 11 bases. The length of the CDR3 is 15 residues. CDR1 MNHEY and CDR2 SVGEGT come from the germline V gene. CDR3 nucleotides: TGTGCCAGCAGAGACTCAGGGGCTGGGGCCAACGTCCTGACTTTC. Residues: CASRDSGAGANVLTF.

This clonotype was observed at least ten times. The CDR3 spells CASSPPFGSPLHF. CDR3 bases: TGTGCCAGCAGTCCCCCCTTTGGGTCACCCCTCCACTTT. The rearrangement joins TRBV27 to TRBJ1-6; no firm D call. The CDR3 extends over 13 amino acids. Trimming removed 5 bases from V and 10 bases from J, with 12 bases in between. CDR1 is MNHEY and CDR2 is SMNVEV in the germline V gene (reference sequence).

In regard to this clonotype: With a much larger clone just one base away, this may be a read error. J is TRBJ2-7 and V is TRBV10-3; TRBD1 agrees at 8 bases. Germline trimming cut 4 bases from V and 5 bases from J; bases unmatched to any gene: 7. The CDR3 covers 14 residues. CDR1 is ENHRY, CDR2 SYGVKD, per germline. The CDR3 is CAISGGRGRNEQYF. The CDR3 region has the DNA TGTGCCATCAGTGGTGGCAGGGGGCGCAACGAGCAGTACTTC.

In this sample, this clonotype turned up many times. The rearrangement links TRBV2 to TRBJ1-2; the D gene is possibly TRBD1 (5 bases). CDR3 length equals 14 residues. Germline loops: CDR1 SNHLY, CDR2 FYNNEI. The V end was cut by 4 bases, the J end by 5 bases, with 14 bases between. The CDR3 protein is CASSVAGTSYGYTF. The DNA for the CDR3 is TGTGCCAGCAGTGTTGCAGGGACCAGTTATGGCTACACCTTC.

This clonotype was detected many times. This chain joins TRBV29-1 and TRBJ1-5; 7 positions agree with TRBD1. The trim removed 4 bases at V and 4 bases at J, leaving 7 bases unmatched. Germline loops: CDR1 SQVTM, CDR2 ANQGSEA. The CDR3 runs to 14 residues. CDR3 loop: CSVASGTANQPQHF. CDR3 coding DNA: TGCAGCGTTGCTTCTGGGACAGCTAATCAGCCCCAGCATTTT.